This record looks at one T cell receptor (beta chain) sequence and its context. The antigen remains unidentified. The entry originates in a study of identical twins. Study-level results: Cross-sectional statistical analysis, not tracking of the same donors, underpinned the conclusions. A lower insertion count was a feature of abundant cord blood beta clonotypes, with no such feature in memory repertoires. In monozygotic twins, models underestimated the sharing of out-of-frame TCR alpha.

Germline trimming cut 4 bases from V and 5 bases from J; bases unmatched to any gene: 14. This CDR3 is built from 17 residues. Germline-derived CDR1 and CDR2 are MNHEY and SMNVEV (reference sequence). One entry per CDR3 protein results from TCRdb running MiXCR on the 5' RACE reads. The data show around 500,000 distinct CDR3 sequences, approximately 15% seen once. The same specimen was also included in a second study, on yellow fever vaccine responses in identical twins. From that paper: On the reported evidence, twins' vaccine T cell responses seemed partly convergent and partly personalized.

Sequencing input: CD4+ T cells sorted from blood. V is TRBV27 and J is TRBJ2-3; 8 nucleotides line up with TRBD2. The sequence was collected from a woman aged 18-29 years in good health. CDR3: CASSSRTSPRLQDTQYF. The CDR3 nucleotides read TGTGCCAGCAGTTCCCGGACTAGCCCAAGACTGCAAGATACGCAGTATTTT.